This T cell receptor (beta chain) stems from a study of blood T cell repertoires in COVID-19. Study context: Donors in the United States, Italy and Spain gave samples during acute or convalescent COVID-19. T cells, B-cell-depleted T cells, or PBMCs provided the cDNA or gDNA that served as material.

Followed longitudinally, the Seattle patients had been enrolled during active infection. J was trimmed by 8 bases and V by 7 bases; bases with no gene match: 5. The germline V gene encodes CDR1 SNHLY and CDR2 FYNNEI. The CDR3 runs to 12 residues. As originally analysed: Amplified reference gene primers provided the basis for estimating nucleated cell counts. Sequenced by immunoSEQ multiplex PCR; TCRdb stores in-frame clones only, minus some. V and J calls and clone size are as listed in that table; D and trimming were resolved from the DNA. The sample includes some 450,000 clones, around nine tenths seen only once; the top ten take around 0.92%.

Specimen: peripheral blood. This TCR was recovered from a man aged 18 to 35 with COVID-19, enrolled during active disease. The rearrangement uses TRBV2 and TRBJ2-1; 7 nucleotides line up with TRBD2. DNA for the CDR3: TGTGCCAGCATAGGCGGGAGCTATGAGCAGTTCTTC. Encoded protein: CASIGGSYEQFF.